This TCR beta chain was profiled in a study of blood T cell repertoires in COVID-19. In the study overall: The United States, Italy and Spain were the sources of the acute and convalescent COVID-19 samples. PBMCs, B-cell-depleted T cells, or T cells were the source of the cDNA or gDNA that made up the material.

This clone was seen more than once but under ten times. Per the original data handling: Amplification from reference gene primers served as the basis for estimated nucleated cell counts. Profiled with immunoSEQ multiplex PCR; TCRdb holds only in-frame clones, not every one. V and J calls and clone size are those listed in that table; D and trimming were worked out from the DNA. The sample lists 35,000 to 50,000 clones, around 84% occurring once. V shed 2 bases and J shed 5 bases, with 16 bases lying between them. CDR1 and CDR2 (germline): KGHSH, LQKENI. The CDR3 extends over 15 amino acids. The sequence came from a man between 65 and 80 years old with acute or convalescent COVID-19. This rearrangement joins TRBV18 to TRBJ2-7, with D maybe TRBD1 (6 bases). Sequences were obtained from peripheral blood. The CDR3: CASSPKAGESHEQYF. The CDR3 coding sequence is TGTGCCAGCTCACCAAAGGCAGGGGAATCCCACGAGCAGTACTTC.